These 18 T cell receptor beta chains came from one sample sequenced in a study of shared clonotypes between healthy human individuals. Measured with immunoSEQ multiplex PCR; TCRdb has only the in-frame clones, and not every one. This table has 2 million to 2.5 million clones, approximately 95% appearing once. The sample taken for sequencing was naive CD4+ T cells from PBMCs. Subset noted: CD45RA+ positively selected. These receptors came from a man aged 18 to 30 in good health. Some clones in this sample may be carry-over from other donors' samples.

As to this clone: This sample includes further DNA sequences coding for the same CDR3. The CDR3 nucleotides read TGTGCCAGCTCACTCCCCACAGATACGCAGTATTTT. Residues: CASSLPTDTQYF. The J gene is TRBJ2-3, the V gene TRBV18, with D hard to call. Trimming took 4 bases from V and 2 from J, leaving 4 bases between them. CDR3 length equals 12 residues. Per the germline V gene, CDR1 is KGHSH and CDR2 is LQKENI.

The chain uses TRBV30 and TRBJ1-2, with D tentatively TRBD1 (6 bases). V lost 1 base, J lost 5 bases, and 20 bases lay in between. Germline CDR1 and CDR2: GTSNPN and SVGIG (reference sequence). The CDR3 has 16 amino acids. The CDR3 region is CAWSASDRKARYGYTF. CDR3 DNA: TGTGCCTGGAGTGCCTCGGACAGAAAGGCTAGGTATGGCTACACCTTC.

The J gene is TRBJ2-3, the V gene TRBV11-2, with D hard to call. Germline V gene lookup returns CDR1 SGHAT and CDR2 FQNNGV. This CDR3 has 17 residues. V lost 1 base and J lost 0, with 14 bases in between. CDR3: CASSLAVRAVSTDTQYF. The CDR3 nucleotides read TGTGCCAGCAGCTTAGCAGTAAGGGCGGTTAGCACAGATACGCAGTATTTT. Supplemented by reference TRBV11-2 and TRBJ2-3, the full variable domain reads EAGVAQSPRYKIIEKRQSVAFWCNPISGHATLYWYQQILGQGPKLLIQFQNNGVVDDSQLPKDRFSAERLKGVDSTLKIQPAKLEDSAVYLCASSLAVRAVSTDTQYFGPGTRLTVL.

V gene TRBV11-3 combines with J gene TRBJ2-7, with 11 bases lining up with TRBD2. This CDR3 comprises 15 residues. Germline trimming cut 5 bases from V and 1 base from J; bases unmatched to any gene: 4. Germline CDR1 and CDR2: SGHNT and YENEEA. The CDR3 sequence is CASSPGTSGSYEQYF. CDR3 nucleotides: TGTGCCAGCAGCCCAGGGACTAGCGGTTCCTACGAGCAGTACTTC.

The chain recombines TRBV25-1 with TRBJ2-7, with 9 bases lining up with TRBD1. From germline, CDR1 is MGHDK and CDR2 SYGVNS. With 3 bases clipped from V and 3 bases from J, the junction kept 3 bases outside the gene matches. The CDR3 totals 14 residues. This CDR3 reads CASSEGTGRYEQYF. In nucleotides, the CDR3 is TGTGCCAGCAGTGAGGGGACAGGGCGCTACGAGCAGTACTTC.

Remarks on this clone: Other DNA sequences in this sample translate to the same CDR3. This chain uses TRBV19 with TRBJ1-2; 7 bases line up with TRBD1. The CDR3 extends over 13 amino acids. The germline V gene encodes CDR1 LNHDA and CDR2 SQIVND (reference sequence). With V trimmed by 4 bases and J by 2 bases, 1 base remained unmatched. DNA of the CDR3: TGTGCCAGTAGTAGACAGGGAAACTATGGCTACACCTTC. It codes for CASSRQGNYGYTF.

V gene TRBV19 combines with J gene TRBJ1-5; D unresolved. The V gene's germline CDR1 is LNHDA and CDR2 SQIVND (reference sequence). There are 16 residues in the CDR3. Trimming shortened V by 3 bases and J by 2 bases, and 14 bases separated the two germline ends. CDR3 coding DNA: TGTGCCAGTAGTATCCCGCTGGGATCAGGCAATCAGCCCCAGCATTTT. Translation: CASSIPLGSGNQPQHF.

The chain employs TRBV28 and TRBJ2-1, with D possibly called TRBD1 or TRBD2 (5 bases each). The CDR3 extends over 13 amino acids. CDR1 and CDR2 (germline): MDHEN, SYDVKM. Trimming removed 5 bases at V and 5 bases at J, with 10 bases between. The CDR3 DNA sequence: TGTGCCAGCAGTCCGGGGCAGGACAATGAGCAGTTCTTC. Residues: CASSPGQDNEQFF.

The gene calls are TRBV5-5 and TRBJ2-7; D possibly corresponds to TRBD2 (6 bases). V gave up 0 bases and J gave up 2 bases, with 18 bases separating them. Germline V gene data show CDR1 as SGHKS and CDR2 as YYEKEE (reference sequence). The CDR3 length is 17 residues. CDR3 sequence: CASSLGLSSTGAYEQYF. CDR3 nucleotide sequence: TGTGCCAGCAGCTTGGGGCTTAGTTCCACGGGGGCCTACGAGCAGTACTTC.

The chain carries TRBV4-1 and TRBJ1-3; no clear D. V lost 0 bases to trimming and J lost 12 bases, with 12 bases between them. Germline lookup yields CDR1 MGHRA and CDR2 YSYEKL. This CDR3 is 13 amino acids long. The CDR3 DNA reads as TGCGCCAGCAGCCAAGATGTACGGAGGGTCATATATTTT. Encoded protein: CASSQDVRRVIYF.

This chain joins TRBV19 and TRBJ2-2; D unresolved. CDR1 LNHDA and CDR2 SQIVND come from the germline V gene (reference sequence). The CDR3 length is 15 residues. V lost 5 bases, J lost 0 bases, and 10 bases lay in between. The CDR3 protein is CASSRIPANTGELFF. CDR3 DNA: TGTGCCAGTAGTCGAATTCCAGCGAACACCGGGGAGCTGTTTTTT.

The chain recombines TRBV30 with TRBJ2-6, with D perhaps TRBD1 (6 bases). Germline V CDR1 and CDR2: GTSNPN, SVGIG (reference sequence). The CDR3 is 15 residues long. V shed 0 bases and J shed 2 bases, with 8 bases lying between them. CDR3 in amino acids: CAWSVRTAGANVLTF. The CDR3 nucleotides are TGTGCCTGGAGTGTACGGACAGCTGGGGCCAACGTCCTGACTTTC. The full variable domain, in which reference TRBV30 and TRBJ2-6 provide the parts outside the CDR3, is SQTIHQWPATLVQPVGSPLSLECTVEGTSNPNLYWYRQAAGRGLQLLFYSVGIGQISSEVPQNLSASRPQDRQFILSSKKLLLSDSGFYLCAWSVRTAGANVLTFGAGSRLTVL.

This clone came up once. The chain combines TRBV28 with TRBJ2-7, with D uncertain. CDR1 and CDR2 from the germline V gene are MDHEN and SYDVKM. CDR3 length equals 14 residues. V was clipped by 6 bases and J by 7 bases, with 19 bases between them. The chain's CDR3 is CASSENRAIREQYF. CDR3 sequence (DNA): TGTGCCAGCAGCGAAAACCGGGCGATTAGGGAGCAGTACTTC. Combining the CDR3 with reference TRBV28 and TRBJ2-7 gives the whole variable domain DVKVTQSSRYLVKRTGEKVFLECVQDMDHENMFWYRQDPGLGLRLIYFSYDVKMKEKGDIPEGYSVSREKKERFSLILESASTNQTSMYLCASSENRAIREQYFGPGTRLTVT.

This clone appeared once. V gene TRBV28 combines with J gene TRBJ2-1; 7 nucleotides align to TRBD2. The V gene end was trimmed by 6 bases and the J gene end by 0 bases; junction bases not matched to a gene: 5. Germline lookup yields CDR1 MDHEN and CDR2 SYDVKM. The CDR3 is 15 amino acids. The DNA of the CDR3 is TGTGCCAGCAGCCAAAGCGGGAACTCCTACAATGAGCAGTTCTTC. The encoded protein is CASSQSGNSYNEQFF.

The genes are TRBV28 and TRBJ2-7; D is ambiguous. Germline loops: CDR1 MDHEN, CDR2 SYDVKM. The germline V and J ends were trimmed by 6 bases and 2 bases, with 14 bases remaining between them. This CDR3 is built from 14 residues. The CDR3 spells CASSPPGSAYEQYF. CDR3 nucleotides: TGTGCCAGCAGCCCCCCGGGCAGTGCCTACGAGCAGTACTTC.

The chain is built from TRBV7-9 and TRBJ1-2; no firm D call. V shed 3 bases and J shed 4 bases, with 12 bases lying between them. The CDR3 consists of 14 residues. Germline CDR1 is SEHNR and CDR2 is FQNEAQ (reference sequence). CDR3 coding DNA: TGTGCCAGCAGCTTGGAGGACGCCCCCTATGGCTACACCTTC. It codes for CASSLEDAPYGYTF.

The chain has TRBV11-2 and TRBJ2-3; D might be TRBD2 (6 bases). Looked up from germline, CDR1 is SGHAT and CDR2 is FQNNGV. This CDR3 contains 16 residues. V was trimmed by 5 bases and J by 5 bases, leaving 20 bases between them. The CDR3 DNA sequence: TGTGCCAGCAGCCCCCGGCTAGCGTCCGGAGGAGATACGCAGTATTTT. Translation gives CASSPRLASGGDTQYF.

This chain connects TRBV7-6 to TRBJ1-2; 7 nucleotides match TRBD1. Looked up from germline, CDR1 is SGHVS and CDR2 is FNYEAQ. The ends lost 4 bases at V and 7 bases at J; junction bases unmatched: 12. This CDR3 is 15 amino acids long. The CDR3: CASSSRTRDSGGYTF. CDR3 DNA: TGTGCCAGCAGCTCCCGCACTCGGGACAGTGGTGGCTACACCTTC.